This T cell receptor (beta chain) came from a study of T cells in Graves' hyperthyroidism and ophthalmopathy. Looking at the study overall: At initial diagnosis, before any treatment had begun, peripheral blood was obtained.

This CDR3 spans 15 amino acids. The germline V gene encodes CDR1 MGHRA and CDR2 YSYEKL. Trimming removed 0 bases at V and 7 bases at J, with 13 bases between. The investigators amplified TCR beta CDR3 regions from RNA transcripts. In the first-round RT-PCR of the TCR CDR3, the HTBI primer set was used. One entry per CDR3 protein results from TCRdb running MiXCR on the multiplex PCR reads. The data hold 660,000 or so distinct CDR3 sequences, with 20% observed a single time. The source of this sequence is a man under 40 with Graves' ophthalmopathy. The sequencing sample was made of blood. The chain is built from TRBV4-1 and TRBJ2-1; no reliable D call. CDR3 coding DNA: TGCGCCAGCAGCCAAGAACGTTCCAGTTTGAATGAGCAGTTCTTC. It translates to CASSQERSSLNEQFF.